A single T cell receptor (beta chain) is shown here with its context. Its antigen is unidentified. The data were taken from a study of beta chain features in type 1 diabetes. Study results and caveats: Across all four CD4+ subsets, people with type 1 diabetes showed modestly shorter TCRB CDR3s. Patients showed naive, central memory and Treg TCRB repertoires that appeared more similar than those of healthy donors. TCRB rearrangement may or may not be influenced by HLA type; here this remained unresolved. The cDNA sequencing approach could over-represent high-TCR-expressing cells.

Reverse transcribing all isolated RNA meant expressed TCRB transcripts were sequenced. TCRdb's copy holds only in-frame clones and misses some; the assay was immunoSEQ multiplex PCR. The sample has approximately 110,000 clones; approximately 37% are singletons. V was shortened by 4 bases and J by 4 bases, with 6 bases between the two germline ends. Germline-derived CDR1 and CDR2 are MDHEN and SYDVKM. The CDR3 consists of 12 residues. Sequencing was performed on stem cell memory CD4+ T cells from blood. The sequence was collected from a woman under 30 in good health. The rearrangement uses TRBV28 and TRBJ2-3; perhaps TRBD1 as D (6 bases). CDR3 sequence (DNA): TGTGCCAGCAGTTCAGGGGCAGATACGCAGTATTTT. This sequence encodes CASSSGADTQYF.